This T cell receptor beta chain was captured by sequencing in a study of cytomegalovirus exposure and HLA in healthy donors (dated by TCRdb to about 2017). Turning to the overall study: In an earlier analysis of roughly 590 of the donors, 276 Gb of sequence data and some 120 million unique TCR beta sequences from roughly 200 million T cells were reported. An early release that covered approximately 600 HLA-typed donors contained approximately 300 gigabases of sequencing data and approximately 85 million unique TCR sequences. Among the roughly 390 genotyped donors, about 85% belonged to the genetic ancestry cluster associated with self-reported Caucasian donors. The study aimed to test whether signatures of past pathogen exposure could be identified by cataloging public T cell receptors. The T cell repertoires of roughly 660 subjects were profiled by immunosequencing and related to cytomegalovirus serostatus. In addition to the first cohort of roughly 700 subjects, a separate validation cohort of approximately 110 different subjects was used. High-throughput TCR immunosequencing, statistical association of individual TCRs with disease status, and machine learning were combined to predict cytomegalovirus infection status. To study patterns of TCR occurrence, a later analysis re-analyzed previously published TCR beta repertoires from hundreds of donors and added high-resolution HLA genotyping. In the later analysis, no new phenotypic data were used to find candidate immune exposures; instead, reliance was placed on TCR beta sequences and their occurrence across donors. To decide whether each TCR beta V gene segment behaved as functional or pseudogenic, an earlier analysis of over 500 of the donors relied on high-throughput TCR beta sequencing. Donor age, sex, ethnicity and CMV serostatus were collected together with the repertoire data. Genome-wide SNP genotypes for about three fifths of the roughly 700 donors were used in a later genetic analysis, which treated that subset as a discovery cohort. Every discovery cohort repertoire had been produced on one sequencing platform. Class I and class II HLA loci were covered by the typing at four-digit resolution. Typing coverage varied by locus: roughly 629-640 donors for A, B, C, DRB1 and DQB1; roughly 560 for DQA1; more than 600 for DPA1; approximately 450 for DPB1. A handful of DR-DQ haplotypes were handled as single units for association and clustering because linkage in the cohort was strong. Across 300 to 500 genotyped donors of the cohort, an average of about 200,000 unique TCR beta nucleotide sequences per donor were sequenced, and roughly 18% of those sequences were non-productive. Summary of the overall study and its limitations: Because counts were too low, roughly 17 rarely observed V segments, including chromosome 9 orphons, were left out of the earlier analysis of approximately 500 of the donors. In a later analysis, TCR association rates were found to vary across HLA loci, with the most associated TCRs seen for DRB1 alleles and the fewest for HLA-C alleles. A further reported finding was that TCR beta sequences accurately predicted the HLA-A and HLA-B alleles for most subjects in the first cohort. CMV serostatus was the only immune exposure information available for the cohort. Three of the identified cytomegalovirus-associated TCR beta chains were confirmed in vitro to be specific for cytomegalovirus antigens. The authors suggested that the approach could potentially be extended to other disease states and immunological phenotypes. A later analysis found that HLA-associated TCR beta chains were more clonally expanded and had lower generation probabilities than equally common non-associated chains. Presence/absence analyses assumed roughly uniform sequencing depth across donors, an assumption that may not hold. While some public TCRs were present in many individuals, most TCR sequences turned up only very rarely across donors. In an earlier analysis of over 550 of the donors, most TCR beta V segments were observed in productive rearrangements about 90% or about 30% of the time, broadly matching IMGT annotations. The classifier was reported to diagnose cytomegalovirus status with high specificity and sensitivity in both the original cohort and the validation cohort. Some IMGT-functional V segments, including TRBV6-2 and TRBV6-3, could not be told apart with the 87-base-pair reads, so those segments were excluded. When HLA alleles, especially DR and DQ, strongly co-occurred, TCR associations were difficult to assign to individual alleles. A later analysis found that most CMV-associated TCR beta chains appeared HLA-restricted, with HLA associations seemingly driven largely by CMV exposure. A cluster of highly shared sequence variants was judged likely to represent a technical artifact of the sequencing pipeline. A later analysis associated about 17,000 TCR beta sequences with specific HLA alleles at a false discovery rate of 0.05. HLA typing was unavailable for some donors at each locus, so association tests used only the typed subset. V-gene and J-gene trimming of TCR beta chains was associated with a missense DCLRE1C variant in a later genetic analysis, and the association was replicated in an independent cohort. In a later genetic analysis, fewer N-insertions in productive TCRs were reported among donors in an Asian-associated ancestry cluster than the roughly 640-donor mean. In a later analysis, several top co-occurrence clusters were reported to appear linked to parvovirus B19, influenza, CMV and Epstein-Barr virus. In this cohort, only TCR beta chains were sequenced, and detectable features were limited by the absence of alpha or paired-chain data. Linkage disequilibrium might explain the correlated functional status among segregating V segments, but an unknown experimental factor could not be ruled out. A total of 150 or so TCR beta chains were listed by the study as associated with cytomegalovirus.

The cohort was made up of about 670 healthy bone marrow donors. At the time of sampling, all cohort members were nominally healthy, though unrecorded immune exposures were likely present. The donor tested CMV seropositive and was one of the 289 seropositive cohort members. Each donor provided a peripheral blood sample, and peripheral blood mononuclear cells were used for TCR beta sequencing. Genomic DNA extraction from the blood cell samples was performed with the Qiagen DNeasy Blood Extraction Kit. Reading the germline V gene (reference sequence) gives CDR1 MNHEY and CDR2 SMNVEV. Relative to germline, V is missing 5 bases and J is missing 9 bases, with 6 bases of the junction outside any gene match. The CDR3, from cysteine to phenylalanine, totals 13 residues. Here the CDR3 DNA is all that survives: 39 bases in frame from base 1. Regarding this clone: Which antigen it targets is not known. Base qualities were left out, and no much larger clone turns up one base away.

Library preparation was by the immunoSEQ multiplex PCR assay. A mixture of 60 forward primers for TCR Vbeta segments and 13 reverse primers for TCR Jbeta segments was used in the multiplex PCR. Amplification of the CDR3 region of rearranged TCR beta genes was performed with a multiplex PCR assay on genomic DNA. On the Illumina HiSeq System, the amplified TCR beta libraries were sequenced as 87-base-pair reads. The study's own analysis went as follows. A later analysis counted approximately 74 million unique TCR beta chains across the 550 to 800 repertoires, and around 9.9 million of these chains were shared by at least two donors. Raw reads were error-corrected and collapsed into unique sequences by a nearest-neighbor algorithm in which closely related sequences were merged to remove PCR and sequencing errors. To assign V, D and J gene segments, CDR3 sequences were aligned to IMGT reference sequences. For a sequence to be retained, at least a six-nucleotide match to both a V gene segment and a J gene segment was required. A rearrangement counted as productive if the CDR3 had no stop codons and remained in frame with V and J, and every other rearrangement counted as non-productive. Following IMGT convention, CDR3 was defined as the stretch from the second conserved V-encoded cysteine up to the conserved J-encoded phenylalanine. The earlier analysis of about 610 of the donors excluded any sequence lacking an unambiguous match to a single V gene segment. In an earlier analysis of about 590 of the donors, a V segment was called functional when productive rearrangements were above 56.7%, and segregating when the standard deviation between donors exceeded 5%. A statistical classification framework was developed to diagnose cytomegalovirus status using the catalog of TCR beta chain sequences. In a later analysis, TCR nucleotide sequences were compared against IMGT/GENE-DB human TR gene sequences so that V and J genes could be assigned. Using the TCRdist pipeline, a later analysis assigned CDR3 sequences along with most-parsimonious VDJ recombination scenarios. In a later analysis, each TCR beta chain was defined by its CDR3 amino acid sequence together with its V-gene family, and reads without a unique V-gene family were excluded. A later analysis removed 592 highly shared, low-generation-probability nucleotide sequences to deal with suspected cross-contamination and a sequencing artifact. A later analysis calculated a clonal expansion index for each public chain from normalized within-repertoire ranks of inferred template counts. A later analysis computed generation probabilities with a VDJ recombination model fitted to out-of-frame rearrangements, and checked the results against IGoR. In a later analysis, hypergeometric tests were used to score TCR-TCR, TCR-HLA and TCR-CMV co-occurrence, with a repertoire-size bias correction applied to TCR pairs. False discovery rates were estimated in a later analysis by permuting HLA or CMV assignments 20 times. In a later analysis, co-occurring TCRs were grouped using DBSCAN, with TCRdist sequence similarity added in when clustering inside HLA-allele-positive subsets. Repertoires with fewer than 30,000 or more than 120,000 public chains, plus five repertoires with anomalous nucleotide sharing, were excluded from co-occurrence clustering. In its TCRdb copy, this immuneACCESS table keeps in-frame sequences only and misses some clones. Where compared with another copy, unresolved V genes explain less than half of these, and the others have no known cause. V, J and clone size are taken as reported in that table, and D and trimming were inferred from the DNA itself. The sample yields 150,000 to 200,000 clones; 60% to 80% were counted once. The ten largest make up around 0.96% of the sample.

The sequence links TRBV27 to TRBJ1-1, with TRBD1 matching 10 junction bases. Sequenced: PBMCs. This TCR came from a woman in her forties or fifties in good health and CMV-seropositive. The CDR3 amino acid sequence is: CASSPTGQGKAFF. The nucleotide sequence reads TGTGCCAGCAGTCCGACGGGACAGGGGAAAGCTTTCTTT.